This T cell receptor (beta chain) derives from a study of blood T cell repertoires in COVID-19. Study-wide context: The analysed material was cDNA or gDNA that came from T cells, B-cell-depleted T cells, or PBMCs.

The CDR3 is made up of 16 amino acids. Germline CDR1 reads LNHDA; CDR2 reads SQIVND (reference sequence). The V gene end was trimmed by 6 bases and the J gene end by 1 base; junction bases not matched to a gene: 2. Here immunoSEQ multiplex PCR was the method, and the copy in TCRdb shows in-frame clones only, minus some. The data contain some 110,000 clones, about 85% of them singletons. The sequencing input was peripheral blood. The chain joins TRBV19 to TRBJ2-1; 14 bases map to TRBD2. The source of this sequence is a man in his fifties with acute or convalescent COVID-19. Here the CDR3 reads CASRRTSGGSYNEQFF. CDR3 bases: TGTGCCAGTAGAAGGACTAGCGGGGGGTCCTACAATGAGCAGTTCTTC.